The rows below give T cell receptor beta chains drawn from one sample of a study of chemoradiotherapy in HPV16-positive cancers. Sequencing used immunoSEQ multiplex PCR; TCRdb keeps in-frame clones, though not all of them. The sample consists of approximately 12,000 clones, roughly four fifths of them appearing once. This material was acquired from a patient who underwent chemoradiotherapy. These TCRs come from a human donor with HPV-associated anogenital cancer. Both conserved end residues are part of each CDR3. The D gene is left open where the match is weak. Part of the rows lack a size; the others show once, few, many or a class for expanded clones.

j_call d_call clone_size v_call cdr3_nt cdr3_aa
TRBJ2-1 - - TRBV19 TGTGCCAGTAGTACCGGCGGGTACAATGAGCAGTTCTTC CASSTGGYNEQFF
TRBJ1-1 - few TRBV6-1 TGTGCCAGCAGTGAAGCAACGGCTGGTAGCACTGAAGCTTTCTTT CASSEATAGSTEAFF
TRBJ2-1 - - TRBV19 TGTGCCAGTATAGGCAGGCTAGACCACAATGAGCAGTTCTTC CASIGRLDHNEQFF
TRBJ2-7 - - TRBV11-3 TGTGCCAGCAGCCTTGGGCGGGGGCACGAGCAGTACTTC CASSLGRGHEQYF
TRBJ2-5 TRBD1 few TRBV6-5 TGTGCCAGCAGTTATAGGGGGCCACAAGAGACCCAGTACTTC CASSYRGPQETQYF
TRBJ1-5 - - TRBV19 TGTGCCAGTAGAGCGGAGGGGGGCAATCAGCCCCAGCATTTT CASRAEGGNQPQHF
TRBJ1-2 - - TRBV27 TGTGCCAGCAGTTTATCGTATGGGTCGGGGGGCTACACCTTC CASSLSYGSGGYTF
TRBJ1-5 TRBD1 once TRBV6-1 TGTGCCAGCAGTGAAGCAGGGACAGGGGATCAGCCCCAGCATTTT CASSEAGTGDQPQHF
TRBJ2-1 - few TRBV20-1 TGCAGTGCTAATTATAACAATGAGCAGTTCTTC CSANYNNEQFF
TRBJ2-7 TRBD1 - TRBV19 TGTGCCAGTAGTCCGGCTGACAGGGGATCCTACGAGCAGTACTTC CASSPADRGSYEQYF
TRBJ1-5 TRBD1 - TRBV6-5 TGTGCCAGCAGTTCGACAGGGCGGGAACAGCCCCAGCATTTT CASSSTGREQPQHF
TRBJ2-7 TRBD1 - TRBV5-4 TGTGCCAGCAGTATAGACAGGGTGACCTACGAGCAGTACTTC CASSIDRVTYEQYF
TRBJ2-7 TRBD1 - TRBV6-1 TGTGCCAGCCACCGACAGGGCACCTACGAGCAGTACTTC CASHRQGTYEQYF
TRBJ1-4 TRBD1 - TRBV5-1 TGCGCCAGCAGCTTGGACGACAGGGAGGGAGAAAAACTGTTTTTT CASSLDDREGEKLFF
TRBJ1-1 TRBD1 - TRBV7-9 TGTGCCAGCAGCTCACAGGGGGCCGACACTGAAGCTTTCTTT CASSSQGADTEAFF
TRBJ2-7 - - TRBV28 TGTGCCAGCTTGGGCCAGCGGGTAACCTACGAGCAGTACTTC CASLGQRVTYEQYF
TRBJ1-1 - - TRBV28 TGTGCCAGCAGTTTATCCCAGGCTATCACTGAAGCTTTCTTT CASSLSQAITEAFF
TRBJ1-6 - - TRBV7-2 TGTGCCAGCAGCCCCGTTCTGACTTATAATTCACCCCTCCACTTT CASSPVLTYNSPLHF
TRBJ2-5 TRBD2 - TRBV29-1 TGCAGCGTAACAACTAGCGGGGGTTCGGACTTC CSVTTSGGSDF
TRBJ2-4 - - TRBV5-4 TGTGCCAGCAGCTTGTGGGGGGGCGGGGAGTACTTC CASSLWGGGEYF
TRBJ2-3 TRBD2 - TRBV7-3 TGTGCCAGCAGCTTAGCTTCTAGCGGGTCTACAGATACGCAGTATTTT CASSLASSGSTDTQYF
TRBJ2-3 - - TRBV6-1 TGTGCCAGCAGTGAGGCAGATACGCAGTATTTT CASSEADTQYF
TRBJ1-1 - - TRBV4-3 TGCGCCAGCAGCCAAGAGTGGTCGGATAACACTGAAGCTTTCTTT CASSQEWSDNTEAFF
TRBJ2-3 TRBD2 - TRBV11-2 TGTGCCAGCAGCCCCCCGGGACTAGCGGGATCAGATACGCAGTATTTT CASSPPGLAGSDTQYF
TRBJ2-3 TRBD2 - TRBV29-1 TGCAGCGTCAGCGGGAGTGCAGATACGCAGTATTTT CSVSGSADTQYF
TRBJ2-5 - - TRBV19 TGTGCCAGTAGTAAACCGTTCGAGACCCAGTACTTC CASSKPFETQYF
TRBJ1-3 - - TRBV2 TGTGCCAGCAGTGAGGACAGTTACTCTGGAAACACCATATATTTT CASSEDSYSGNTIYF
TRBJ1-2 TRBD1 - TRBV13 TGTGCCAGCAGCCCCCCCGGACAGGGGACTAACTATGGCTACACCTTC CASSPPGQGTNYGYTF
TRBJ2-2 TRBD2 - TRBV11-2 TGTGCCAGCAGCCTGGGACTAGCGGGTTCCCCATTCACCGGGGAGCTGTTTTTT CASSLGLAGSPFTGELFF
TRBJ2-1 - - TRBV9 TGTGCCAGCAGCGCGCGTGGGAGTAACAATGAGCAGTTCTTC CASSARGSNNEQFF
TRBJ2-3 - - TRBV5-1 TGCGCCAGCAGCTTGGGTAGCGGAGGGGCACTGGATACGCAGTATTTT CASSLGSGGALDTQYF
TRBJ2-2 TRBD2 few TRBV30 TGTGCCTGGAGTTATGCTGCGGGGGGCAAGTTCACCGGGGAGCTGTTTTTT CAWSYAAGGKFTGELFF
TRBJ2-3 - - TRBV5-4 TGTGCCAGCCGCCCGGCGCCTTCAGGCACAGATACGCAGTATTTT CASRPAPSGTDTQYF
TRBJ2-1 TRBD2 - TRBV7-2 TGTGCCAGCAGCTTAGCTAGCGGGAGGGAGGTAAATGAGCAGTTCTTC CASSLASGREVNEQFF
TRBJ2-7 TRBD2 once TRBV10-2 TGCGCCAGCAGCCCGCTAGGGACTAGCGGGAGGGTCCTCTACGAGCAGTACTTC CASSPLGTSGRVLYEQYF
TRBJ1-3 - - TRBV7-9 TGTGCCAGCAGCTTGGGGGACGTCTTCTCTGGAAACACCATATATTTT CASSLGDVFSGNTIYF
TRBJ1-5 - - TRBV15 TGTGCCACCAGCAGAGACACTTTAAATCAGCCCCAGCATTTT CATSRDTLNQPQHF
TRBJ1-3 - - TRBV5-1 TGCGCCAGCAGCTTGGAGGGGAACACCATATATTTT CASSLEGNTIYF
TRBJ2-7 - - TRBV11-3 TGTGCCAGCAGCTTAGGAAGGGACTACGAGCAGTACTTC CASSLGRDYEQYF
TRBJ2-2 TRBD2 - TRBV25-1 TGTGCCAGCAGTGATCCCCGACTAGCGGGAGGGGAGCTGTTTTTT CASSDPRLAGGELFF
TRBJ2-1 - - TRBV6-1 TGTGCCAGCAGTGATGTTCCGAACTCCTACAATGAGCAGTTCTTC CASSDVPNSYNEQFF
TRBJ1-1 - - TRBV28 TGTGCCAGCAGACGGAATGCTGAAGCTTTCTTT CASRRNAEAFF
TRBJ1-6 TRBD1 once TRBV18 TGTGCCAGCTCACCCCCCGGGACAGAAAATTCACCCCTCCACTTT CASSPPGTENSPLHF
TRBJ2-7 - - TRBV28 TGTGCCAGCCGTGACAGTTTGTCCTACGAGCAGTACTTC CASRDSLSYEQYF
TRBJ2-7 TRBD1 few TRBV6-1 TGTGCCAGCAGTGAGGACAGGGAAGGCGAGCAGTACTTC CASSEDREGEQYF
TRBJ2-3 TRBD1 - TRBV11-2 TGTGCCAGCAGCTTAGTCCGGACAGGGGGAGATACGCAGTATTTT CASSLVRTGGDTQYF
TRBJ2-5 - - TRBV6-6 TGTGCCGCCCAGGCGGTTCCACAGGAGACCCAGTACTTC CAAQAVPQETQYF
TRBJ2-2 - - TRBV6-4 TGTGCCAGCAGTGGGACTAACACCGGGGAGCTGTTTTTT CASSGTNTGELFF
TRBJ2-7 TRBD2 - TRBV5-1 TGCGCCAGCAGCTTGGTGGGGACTAGCGGCTCCTACGAGCAGTACTTC CASSLVGTSGSYEQYF
TRBJ1-3 - - TRBV6-1 TGTGCCAGCAGGCCGGGACAACTCTCTGGAAACACCATATATTTT CASRPGQLSGNTIYF
TRBJ2-5 TRBD2 - TRBV7-9 TGTGCCAGCAGCTTAGAGGCTAGCGGGACGGCCCAGTACTTC CASSLEASGTAQYF
TRBJ2-7 - - TRBV7-6 TGTGCCAGCAGCTTAGCGGTCGGCGAGCAGTACTTC CASSLAVGEQYF